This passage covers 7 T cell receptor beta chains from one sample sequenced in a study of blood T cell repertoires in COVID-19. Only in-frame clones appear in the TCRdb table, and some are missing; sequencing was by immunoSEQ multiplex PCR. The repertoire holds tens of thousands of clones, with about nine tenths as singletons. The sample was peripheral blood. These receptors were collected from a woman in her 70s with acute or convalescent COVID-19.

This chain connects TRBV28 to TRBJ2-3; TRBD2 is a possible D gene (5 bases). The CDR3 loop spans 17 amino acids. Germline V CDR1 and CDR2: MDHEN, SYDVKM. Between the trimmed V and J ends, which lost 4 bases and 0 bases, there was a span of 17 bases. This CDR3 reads CASSWMSRRLSTDTQYF. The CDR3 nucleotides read TGTGCCAGCAGTTGGATGTCCAGGAGGCTGAGCACAGATACGCAGTATTTT.

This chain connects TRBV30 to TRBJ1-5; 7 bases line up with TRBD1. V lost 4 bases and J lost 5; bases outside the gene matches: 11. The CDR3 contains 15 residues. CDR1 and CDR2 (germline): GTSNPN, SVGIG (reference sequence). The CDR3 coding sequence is TGTGCCTGGACGGAAACGGGACAGAGTTATCAGCCCCAGCATTTT. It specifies CAWTETGQSYQPQHF.

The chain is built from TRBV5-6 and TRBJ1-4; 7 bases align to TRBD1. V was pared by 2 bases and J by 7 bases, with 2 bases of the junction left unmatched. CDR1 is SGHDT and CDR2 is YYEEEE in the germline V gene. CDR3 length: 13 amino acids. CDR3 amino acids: CASSLGTVEKLFF. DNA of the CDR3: TGTGCCAGCAGCTTAGGGACAGTTGAAAAACTGTTTTTT.

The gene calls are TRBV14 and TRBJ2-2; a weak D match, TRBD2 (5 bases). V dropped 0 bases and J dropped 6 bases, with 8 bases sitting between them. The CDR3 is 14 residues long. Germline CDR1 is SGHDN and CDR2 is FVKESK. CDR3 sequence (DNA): TGTGCCAGCAGCCAAGAGAGGGTGGCCGGGGAGCTGTTTTTT. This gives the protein CASSQERVAGELFF.

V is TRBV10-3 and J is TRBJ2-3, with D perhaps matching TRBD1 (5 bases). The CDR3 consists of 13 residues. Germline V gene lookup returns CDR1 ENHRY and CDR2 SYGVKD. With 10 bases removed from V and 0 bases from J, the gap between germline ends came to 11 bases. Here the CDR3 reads CATGRQSTDTQYF. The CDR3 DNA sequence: TGTGCCACTGGACGACAGAGCACAGATACGCAGTATTTT.

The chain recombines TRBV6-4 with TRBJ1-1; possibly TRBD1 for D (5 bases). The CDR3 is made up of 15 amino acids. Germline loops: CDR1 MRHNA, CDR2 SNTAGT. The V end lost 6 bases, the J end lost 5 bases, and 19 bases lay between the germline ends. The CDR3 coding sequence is TGTGCCAGCAGCCCGGGAGGGGAGATTTGGACTGAAGCTTTCTTT. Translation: CASSPGGEIWTEAFF.

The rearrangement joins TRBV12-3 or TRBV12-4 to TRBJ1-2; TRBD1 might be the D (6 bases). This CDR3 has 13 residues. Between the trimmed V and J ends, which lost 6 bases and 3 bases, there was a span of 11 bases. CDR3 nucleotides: TGTGCCAGCAGGTTACAGGGTGACTATGGCTACACCTTC. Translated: CASRLQGDYGYTF.